A selection of T cell receptor beta chains follows, all from one sample in a study of cytomegalovirus exposure and HLA in healthy donors. Repertoires were generated with immunoSEQ multiplex PCR, while TCRdb's copy carries only in-frame clones and drops some. The data hold around 190,000 clones, with around 77% observed a single time. Sequences were obtained from PBMCs. These TCRs come from a woman in her twenties or thirties in good health and CMV-seronegative. Both conserved end residues are part of each CDR3. A D gene is named only where the DNA matches it firmly. Clone size is given for some rows only: seen once, a few or many times, or a class if the clone is expanded.

clone_size	v_call	d_call	j_call	cdr3_nt	cdr3_aa
.	TRBV6-5	TRBD1	TRBJ1-2	TGTGCCAGCAGCAGAGACAGGGACTATGGCTACACCTTC	CASSRDRDYGYTF
.	TRBV6-5	.	TRBJ1-5	TGTGCCAGCAGGGCAGGAGGTCAGCCCCAGCATTTT	CASRAGGQPQHF
few	TRBV28	.	TRBJ1-5	TGTGCCAGCAGCCGCCTCAGGGGCAATCAGCCCCAGCATTTT	CASSRLRGNQPQHF
few	TRBV5-1	.	TRBJ1-1	TGCGCCAGCAGCTTGGCCGGGGTGGAGAACACTGAAGCTTTCTTT	CASSLAGVENTEAFF
.	TRBV6-1	TRBD2	TRBJ2-1	TGTGCCAGCAGTCCTCGGGACTATAGAGCTGAGCAGTTCTTC	CASSPRDYRAEQFF
.	TRBV6-1	.	TRBJ2-7	TGTGCCAGCAGTGTTGGGCGGGGAACCTACGAGCAGTACTTC	CASSVGRGTYEQYF
.	TRBV4-1	TRBD1	TRBJ2-1	TGCGCCAGCAGCCAAACAGGGGACTCCTACAATGAGCAGTTCTTC	CASSQTGDSYNEQFF
.	TRBV7-8	TRBD1	TRBJ2-5	TGTGCCAGCAGCTCCCGGGACAGGGGGCGCGAGACCCAGTACTTC	CASSSRDRGRETQYF
.	TRBV5-5	.	TRBJ2-7	TGTGCCAGCAGCCGGCGGAGTCTTAACTCCTACGAGCAGTACTTC	CASSRRSLNSYEQYF
.	TRBV5-1	.	TRBJ2-5	TGCGCCAGCAGCTTGGATTATCGAGAGACCCAGTACTTC	CASSLDYRETQYF
.	TRBV4-2	.	TRBJ2-1	TGTGCCAGCAGCCAACAGCGACGATCTCCCTCGGATGAGCAGTTCTTC	CASSQQRRSPSDEQFF
.	TRBV27	TRBD2	TRBJ2-7	TGTGCCAGCAGTTTCGTGGGACCGGGAGGAGCCTACGAGCAGTACTTC	CASSFVGPGGAYEQYF
.	TRBV28	TRBD2	TRBJ2-7	TGTGCCAGCAGTTTTTTTGGGACTAGCCACGAGCAGTACTTC	CASSFFGTSHEQYF
.	TRBV18	.	TRBJ2-5	TGTGCCAGCTCACCGACTCCGGAGACCCAGTACTTC	CASSPTPETQYF
.	TRBV4-2	.	TRBJ2-7	TGTGCCAGCAGCCAGGGGGACAGAGCGGGTCTATACGAGCAGTACTTC	CASSQGDRAGLYEQYF
.	TRBV5-5	TRBD1	TRBJ1-2	TGTGCCAGCAGCTACCCAGGGGACAGGGGGATCACAAACTATGGCTACACCTTC	CASSYPGDRGITNYGYTF
few	TRBV6-5	.	TRBJ1-2	TGTGCCAGTTCGTCGAGGGTAGGCTACACCTTC	CASSSRVGYTF
.	TRBV9	TRBD1	TRBJ1-2	TGTGCCAGCAGCGTAGACCCAGGGGGGTTGGACTATGGCTACACCTTC	CASSVDPGGLDYGYTF
few	TRBV7-9	.	TRBJ1-1	TGTGCCAGCAGCTTAGTTACAGGTGAAGGGACTGAAGCTTTCTTT	CASSLVTGEGTEAFF
.	TRBV5-6	TRBD2	TRBJ2-2	TGTGCCAGCAGCTTGGAGCGGGACGGAACCGGGGAGCTGTTTTTT	CASSLERDGTGELFF
.	TRBV30	.	TRBJ2-7	TGTGCCTGGAGTGTACCGGTACACTACGAGCAGTACTTC	CAWSVPVHYEQYF
.	TRBV9	.	TRBJ1-2	TGTGCCAGCAGCGTAGTGGGGGACACCTCGGGCTACACCTTC	CASSVVGDTSGYTF
.	TRBV7-9	.	TRBJ2-5	TGTGCCAGCAGCTTCCGACTGCCTCAAGAGACCCAGTACTTC	CASSFRLPQETQYF
.	TRBV6-5	.	TRBJ2-7	TGTGCCAGCAGTTCCCGGGATTCCTCCTACGAGCAGTACTTC	CASSSRDSSYEQYF
.	TRBV5-1	TRBD1	TRBJ2-3	TGCGCCAGCAATCAGGGGGCCCCAGATACGCAGTATTTT	CASNQGAPDTQYF
.	TRBV15	TRBD1	TRBJ2-7	TGTGCCACCAGCAGAGGGACAGGGTTTGAGCAGTACTTC	CATSRGTGFEQYF
.	TRBV6-1	.	TRBJ1-5	TGTGCCAGCAGTGAAGTGGGGGCCAATCAGCCCCAGCATTTT	CASSEVGANQPQHF
.	TRBV27	.	TRBJ2-7	TGTGCCAGCAGTTTATCAGGCAGGGTCAACGAGCAGTACTTC	CASSLSGRVNEQYF
.	TRBV5-1	TRBD1	TRBJ1-6	TGCGCCAGCAGCTTGGAAGGACAGGATTATAATTCACCCCTCCACTTT	CASSLEGQDYNSPLHF
.	TRBV4-1	TRBD2	TRBJ2-7	TGCGCCAGCAGCCCGGGACTAGGGTCCTACGAGCAGTACTTC	CASSPGLGSYEQYF
.	TRBV29-1	.	TRBJ1-2	TGCAGCGTTGACCTACCCGGGAAAGGGTCGATCCTGCGGGGCTACACCTTC	CSVDLPGKGSILRGYTF
once	TRBV28	TRBD2	TRBJ2-7	TGTGCCAGCAGGGTAGCGGGAGTATGGGAGCAGTACTTC	CASRVAGVWEQYF
.	TRBV6-1	TRBD2	TRBJ2-7	TGTGCCAGCACTTCCCCGACTAGCGGGAGCTACGAGCAGTACTTC	CASTSPTSGSYEQYF
.	TRBV6-5	.	TRBJ1-2	TGTGCCAGCAGTTACTTGGGGAAGGGGCCCGAGGGCTACACCTTC	CASSYLGKGPEGYTF
.	TRBV6-5	.	TRBJ2-3	TGTGCCAGCAGCGAACAGCTCCGGGGGGCAGATACGCCGTATTTT	CASSEQLRGADTPYF
.	TRBV27	TRBD1	TRBJ1-1	TGTGCCAGCAGCTATGGACAGGGGGGACGAGATTTCTTT	CASSYGQGGRDFF
.	TRBV29-1	.	TRBJ2-1	TGCAGCTCCCGGACAGTCAATGAGCAGTTCTTC	CSSRTVNEQFF
.	TRBV5-1	TRBD1	TRBJ2-7	TGCGCCAGCAGCTTGATCGGACAGGGGGCGTCCCACGAGCAGTACTTC	CASSLIGQGASHEQYF
.	TRBV6-5	TRBD2	TRBJ2-7	TGTGCCAGCAGTTACTCAAACCGACTAGCGGTCTACGAGCAGTACTTC	CASSYSNRLAVYEQYF
.	TRBV18	TRBD1	TRBJ1-2	TGTGCCAGCTCCCCGACAGGGGATAGCTATGGCTACACCTTC	CASSPTGDSYGYTF
.	TRBV27	TRBD2	TRBJ2-3	TGTGCCGCGTCAATGGCGGGAGCGGAAGATACGCAGTATTTT	CAASMAGAEDTQYF
.	TRBV5-5	TRBD1	TRBJ1-1	TGTGCCAGCAGCCTCGACAGGGAAGGTACTGAAGCTTTCTTT	CASSLDREGTEAFF
.	TRBV2	TRBD2	TRBJ2-5	TGTGCCAGCAGGAACGGACTAGAAGAGACCCAGTACTTC	CASRNGLEETQYF
.	TRBV4-1	TRBD1	TRBJ2-5	TGCGCCAGCAGCCAACCCTTGGGACAGAAAGAGACCCAGTACTTC	CASSQPLGQKETQYF
once	TRBV6-6	.	TRBJ2-1	TGTGCCAGCAGTTACTCGATGGGCTCAACACATGAGCAGTTCTTC	CASSYSMGSTHEQFF
.	TRBV7-2	TRBD1	TRBJ2-7	TGTGCCAGCAGTTTCCTCCGGGACAGGGGTCACGAGCAGTACTTC	CASSFLRDRGHEQYF
few	TRBV9	.	TRBJ2-7	TGTGCCAGCAGCGTAGACGGCGGCTCCTACGAGCAGTACTTC	CASSVDGGSYEQYF
.	TRBV19	.	TRBJ2-7	TGTGCCAGTAGTACCGGGACTCTAACCTACGAGCAGTACTTC	CASSTGTLTYEQYF
.	TRBV5-1	.	TRBJ2-5	TGCGCCAGCAGCCCAGTGAGCAGGGAAGAGACCCAGTACTTC	CASSPVSREETQYF
.	TRBV15	.	TRBJ1-1	TGTGCCACCAGCAGAGAGTCCGGGTTCGCGGCTTTCTTT	CATSRESGFAAFF
.	TRBV27	.	TRBJ1-2	TGTGCCAGCAGTTTGACAGGAGCTAACTATGGCTACACCTTC	CASSLTGANYGYTF